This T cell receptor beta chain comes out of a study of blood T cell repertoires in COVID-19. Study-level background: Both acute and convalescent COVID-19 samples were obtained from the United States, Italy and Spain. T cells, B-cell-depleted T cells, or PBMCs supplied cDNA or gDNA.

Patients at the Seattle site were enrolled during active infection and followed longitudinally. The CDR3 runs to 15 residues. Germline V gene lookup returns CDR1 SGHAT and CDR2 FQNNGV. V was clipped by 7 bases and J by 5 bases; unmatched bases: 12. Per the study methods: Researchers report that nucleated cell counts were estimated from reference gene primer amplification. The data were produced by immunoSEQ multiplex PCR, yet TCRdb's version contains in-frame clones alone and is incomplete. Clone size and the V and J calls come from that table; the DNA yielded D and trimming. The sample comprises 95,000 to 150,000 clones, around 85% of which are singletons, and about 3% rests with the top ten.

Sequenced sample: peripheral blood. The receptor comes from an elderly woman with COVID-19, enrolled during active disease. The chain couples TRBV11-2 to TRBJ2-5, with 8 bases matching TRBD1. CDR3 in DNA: TGTGCCAGCACCATGAAACAGGGGGACGGGGAGACCCAGTACTTC. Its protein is CASTMKQGDGETQYF.